Shown below are 23 T cell receptor beta chains from a single sample sequenced in a study of T cell changes during pregnancy in multiple sclerosis. Method: immunoSEQ multiplex PCR; TCRdb's copy keeps in-frame clones and lacks some. The sample has 40,000 to 50,000 clones, 85% to 90% seen once. Material: CD4+ T cells from peripheral blood mononuclear cells, obtained in the first trimester of pregnancy. These receptors were collected from a female donor with multiple sclerosis, enrolled in a pregnancy study.

The chain recombines TRBV7-2 with TRBJ2-7; D perhaps matches TRBD1 (5 bases). The CDR3 totals 15 residues. V gave up 5 bases and J gave up 0 bases, with 14 bases separating them. The germline V gene has CDR1 SGHTA and CDR2 FQGNSA. DNA of the CDR3: TGTGCCAGCAGCCCGGAGCCAGGGCACTCCTACGAGCAGTACTTC. The encoded protein is CASSPEPGHSYEQYF. The full variable domain, its missing parts supplied by reference TRBV7-2 and TRBJ2-7, is GAGVSQSPSNKVTEKGKDVELRCDPISGHTALYWYRQSLGQGLEFLIYFQGNSAPDKSGLPSDRFSAERTGGSVSTLTIQRTQQEDSAVYLCASSPEPGHSYEQYFGPGTRLTVT.

The rearrangement links TRBV4-3 to TRBJ2-2; maybe TRBD1 (6 bases). Trimming shortened V by 0 bases and J by 6 bases, and 11 bases separated the two germline ends. Per germline, CDR1 LGHNA and CDR2 YSLEER. The CDR3 spans 15 residues. The CDR3 DNA sequence: TGCGCCAGCAGCCAAGAGAGTAAGGGGGCCGGGGAGCTGTTTTTT. The encoded protein is CASSQESKGAGELFF.

The gene calls are TRBV19 and TRBJ2-1; 8 bases fit TRBD2. From germline, CDR1 is LNHDA and CDR2 SQIVND (reference sequence). This CDR3 contains 14 residues. Trimming at V came to 8 bases and at J to 6 bases, leaving 9 bases not matched to a gene. The CDR3 nucleotides read TGTGCCAGTCGTAGCGGGAAAGGTGGCAATGAGCAGTTCTTC. Translating it yields CASRSGKGGNEQFF.

In DNA, the CDR3 is TGTGCCTGGAGTCCAGACAGGGAACAACCCCAGCATTTT. It specifies CAWSPDREQPQHF. The chain couples TRBV30 to TRBJ1-5; TRBD1 agrees at 7 bases. This CDR3 comprises 13 residues. Trimming removed 2 bases from V and 10 bases from J; junction bases left unmatched: 8. The germline V gene encodes CDR1 GTSNPN and CDR2 SVGIG (reference sequence).

The V call is TRBV2, the J call TRBJ1-1, with a possible D match to TRBD1 (6 bases). The V end lost 6 bases, the J end lost 5 bases, and 16 bases lay between the germline ends. Germline V gene sequence: CDR1 SNHLY, CDR2 FYNNEI. CDR3 length equals 14 residues. The CDR3 DNA follows: TGTGCCAGCAGATACAGGGAGTTCGGGACTGAAGCTTTCTTT. Amino acid sequence: CASRYREFGTEAFF.

The chain joins TRBV5-5 to TRBJ2-1; possibly TRBD2 for D (6 bases). Between the trimmed V and J ends, which lost 1 base and 2 bases, there was a span of 10 bases. Germline V gene sequence: CDR1 SGHKS, CDR2 YYEKEE (reference sequence). CDR3 size: 15 residues. The CDR3 here is CASSLTSRPYNEQFF. The CDR3 coding sequence is TGTGCCAGCAGCTTGACTAGCCGGCCCTACAATGAGCAGTTCTTC.

V and J are TRBV10-3 and TRBJ2-1; D possibly corresponds to TRBD1 (5 bases). This CDR3 has 11 residues. The germline V gene has CDR1 ENHRY and CDR2 SYGVKD. V lost 9 bases to trimming and J lost 5 bases, with 8 bases between them. CDR3 sequence: CAISQDNEQFF. For the CDR3, the DNA is TGTGCCATTTCACAGGACAATGAGCAGTTCTTC.

This chain connects TRBV2 to TRBJ2-1, with 12 bases matching TRBD2. This CDR3 has 12 residues. Unmatched junction bases numbered 4, after V lost 6 bases and J lost 13 bases. Germline V gives CDR1 SNHLY, CDR2 FYNNEI. The CDR3: CASRASGGEQFF. The CDR3 nucleotides are TGTGCCAGCAGGGCTAGCGGGGGGGAACAGTTCTTC.

This clone was detected only once. The chain couples TRBV5-4 to TRBJ2-7, with D perhaps TRBD2 (6 bases). V gave up 4 bases and J gave up 0 bases, with 14 bases separating them. Germline V lookup: CDR1 SGHNT, CDR2 YYREEE (reference sequence). This CDR3 is built from 15 residues. CDR3 DNA sequence: TGTGCCAGCAGCGGAGGGCGAGGATCCTCCTACGAGCAGTACTTC. Its translation: CASSGGRGSSYEQYF.

This sequence joins TRBV4-3 and TRBJ1-2, with D perhaps matching TRBD1 (6 bases). Trimming removed 0 bases at V and 6 bases at J, with 14 bases between. Germline V gene sequence: CDR1 LGHNA, CDR2 YSLEER. The CDR3 totals 15 residues. CDR3 region: CASSQEPGGPHGYTF. The CDR3 DNA is TGCGCCAGCAGCCAAGAACCGGGGGGCCCTCATGGCTACACCTTC.

The chain couples TRBV28 to TRBJ2-1; TRBD2 matches 12 bases. Germline V gene lookup returns CDR1 MDHEN and CDR2 SYDVKM. The junction had 6 bases not matched to a gene; V was cut back by 6 bases and J by 0 bases. The CDR3 extends over 17 amino acids. For the CDR3, the DNA is TGTGCCAGCAGCCCACTAGCGGGAGGTTCCTCCTACAATGAGCAGTTCTTC. Its translation: CASSPLAGGSSYNEQFF.

The rearrangement joins TRBV5-1 to TRBJ1-5; possible D gene TRBD1, 6 bases. CDR3 length: 13 amino acids. CDR1 is SGHRS, CDR2 YFSETQ, per germline. Between the trimmed V and J ends, which lost 8 bases and 9 bases, there was a span of 18 bases. The CDR3 nucleotides are TGCGCCAGTTCAGGGGTCGGTGTTCGGCCCCAGCATTTT. Protein sequence: CASSGVGVRPQHF.

In this sample, this clone is medium-sized (0.01 to 0.1%). This sequence joins TRBV27 and TRBJ1-4, with D possibly being TRBD1 (5 bases). Germline V gives CDR1 MNHEY, CDR2 SMNVEV (reference sequence). The length of the CDR3 is 18 residues. V shed 4 bases and J shed 0 bases, with 18 bases lying between them. DNA for the CDR3: TGTGCCAGCAGTTCAACAAGGAGGGGACTTGCAACTAATGAAAAACTGTTTTTT. Translating gives CASSSTRRGLATNEKLFF.

J is TRBJ2-7 and V is TRBV2; 9 nucleotides match TRBD2. Germline V gene lookup returns CDR1 SNHLY and CDR2 FYNNEI. V was pared by 4 bases and J by 6 bases, with 10 bases of the junction left unmatched. The CDR3 is 15 amino acids. The CDR3 DNA sequence: TGTGCCAGCAGTGGGGTCGGCGGGAGGGCCTTCGAGCAGTACTTC. Protein sequence: CASSGVGGRAFEQYF.

This clone was counted only a few times. The CDR3 loop reads CASSEDTSGSNEQFF. CDR3 bases: TGTGCCAGCAGTGAGGATACTAGCGGGTCGAATGAGCAGTTCTTC. This chain uses TRBV6-4 with TRBJ2-1; the match to TRBD2 covers 9 bases. This CDR3 has 15 residues. V lost 3 bases to trimming and J lost 7 bases; unmatched junction nucleotides: 7. Germline V gene lookup returns CDR1 MRHNA and CDR2 SNTAGT.

V is TRBV19 and J is TRBJ2-3; 7 nucleotides align to TRBD1. Germline V gene data show CDR1 as LNHDA and CDR2 as SQIVND (reference sequence). The CDR3 is 16 amino acids. With V trimmed by 3 bases and J by 0 bases, 6 bases remained unmatched. The CDR3 here is CASSIRTGTSTDTQYF. In nucleotides, the CDR3 is TGTGCCAGTAGTATCCGGACAGGTACTAGCACAGATACGCAGTATTTT.

CDR3 protein: CASSEQGLGYGYTF. CDR3 nucleotides: TGTGCCAGCAGTGAACAGGGGTTGGGCTATGGCTACACCTTC. The chain joins TRBV2 to TRBJ1-2, with a possible D match to TRBD1 (6 bases). Looked up from germline, CDR1 is SNHLY and CDR2 is FYNNEI. The CDR3 is 14 amino acids. Trimming took off 2 bases at V and 4 bases at J, with 11 bases between the two ends.

This sequence joins TRBV5-6 and TRBJ1-6; D possibly corresponds to TRBD1 (5 bases). Germline assignment: CDR1 SGHDT and CDR2 YYEEEE. Trimming took 0 bases from V and 5 from J, leaving 9 bases between them. This CDR3 is built from 15 residues. CDR3 sequence: CASSLGGADNSPLHF. Here the CDR3 DNA reads TGTGCCAGCAGCTTGGGGGGCGCAGATAATTCACCCCTCCACTTT. Drawing the rest from reference TRBV5-6 and TRBJ1-6, the complete variable domain is DAGVTQSPTHLIKTRGQQVTLRCSPKSGHDTVSWYQQALGQGPQFIFQYYEEEERQRGNFPDRFSGHQFPNYSSELNVNALLLGDSALYLCASSLGGADNSPLHFGNGTRLTVT.

The J gene is TRBJ2-7, the V gene TRBV29-1; a weak D match, TRBD1 (6 bases). This CDR3 contains 12 residues. Trimming removed 5 bases from V and 2 bases from J, with 10 bases in between. Germline CDR1 SQVTM, CDR2 ANQGSEA. CDR3: CSVHQGTYEQYF. The CDR3 DNA reads TGCAGCGTTCACCAGGGGACCTACGAGCAGTACTTC.

The rearrangement joins TRBV2 to TRBJ2-7; 7 positions match TRBD1. The germline CDR1 and CDR2 sequences are SNHLY and FYNNEI. The CDR3 consists of 14 residues. Losses at the gene ends were 1 base for V and 8 bases for J; bases not matched to a gene: 8. The CDR3 coding sequence is TGTGCCAGCAGTGAAGGGACAGGCTTCTTCCAGCAGTACTTC. This sequence encodes CASSEGTGFFQQYF. The variable domain in full, with the rest retrieved from reference TRBV2 and TRBJ2-7, is EPEVTQTPSHQVTQMGQEVILRCVPISNHLYFYWYRQILGQKVEFLVSFYNNEISEKSEIFDDQFSVERPDGSNFTLKIRSTKLEDSAMYFCASSEGTGFFQQYFGPGTRLTVT.

The table lists this clone with a count of one. This sequence joins TRBV5-1 and TRBJ2-1, with D unresolved. The CDR3 sequence is 14 residues long. Trimming removed 0 bases at V and 9 bases at J, with 13 bases between. From germline, CDR1 is SGHRS and CDR2 YFSETQ. CDR3 residues: CASSLERNVGEQFF. CDR3 nucleotide sequence: TGCGCCAGCAGCTTGGAGAGGAACGTAGGTGAGCAGTTCTTC.

The rearrangement uses TRBV9 and TRBJ2-5; a weak D match, TRBD2 (6 bases). Trimming removed 0 bases from V and 5 bases from J, with 14 bases in between. The CDR3 loop spans 15 amino acids. From germline, CDR1 is SGDLS and CDR2 YYNGEE. The DNA of the CDR3 is TGTGCCAGCAGCGTAGGTAACGGGAGAGGGGAGACCCAGTACTTC. Its translation is CASSVGNGRGETQYF.

The J gene is TRBJ2-7, the V gene TRBV18; the match to TRBD1 covers 7 bases. V shed 2 bases and J 4 bases; nucleotides not matched to a gene: 5. Germline CDR1 KGHSH, CDR2 LQKENI. This CDR3 comprises 14 residues. The CDR3 DNA follows: TGTGCCAGCTCACCAGGGACAGACCTTTACGAGCAGTACTTC. Translating gives CASSPGTDLYEQYF.